This T cell receptor (beta chain) emerged from a study of blood T cell repertoires in COVID-19. Study-wide context: Acute-phase and convalescent COVID-19 samples originated in the United States, Italy and Spain. PBMCs, B-cell-depleted T cells, or T cells were the source of the cDNA or gDNA that made up the material.

Germline CDR1 SGHNT, CDR2 YENEEA. The CDR3 has 15 amino acids. J lost 3 bases, V lost 6 bases, and 4 bases had no gene match. As handled by the study authors: How many nucleated cells were present was estimated from reference gene primer amplification. Clones were sequenced by immunoSEQ multiplex PCR, and TCRdb holds only the in-frame ones, with some missing. D and trimming come from the DNA, and the V and J calls and clone size come from that table. The sample records 70,000 to 100,000 clones, roughly 88% being singletons. Sequenced: peripheral blood. The chain recombines TRBV11-3 with TRBJ2-7, with TRBD2 matching 14 bases. This TCR came from an elderly woman with acute or convalescent COVID-19. The chain's CDR3 is CASSPGLAGGYEQYF. The CDR3, as DNA: TGTGCCAGCAGTCCCGGACTAGCGGGGGGCTACGAGCAGTACTTC.